This T cell receptor beta chain appears in the sequencing data of a study of control samples from healthy donors and cancer patients. Germline-derived CDR1 and CDR2 are MNHEY and SVGAGI. V lost 2 bases and J lost 4; bases outside the gene matches: 2. There are 16 residues in the CDR3. Produced via immunoSEQ multiplex PCR; TCRdb's table is partial and in-frame only. The sample includes tens of thousands of clones, under 95% of them seen just once. The TCR comes from a woman aged 40 to 49 with lung cancer. The V and J genes are TRBV6-5 and TRBJ2-1, with TRBD2 identical over 13 bases. Sequencing input: PBMCs. CDR3 amino acids: CASSYTSGGAYNEQFF. As DNA, the CDR3 is TGTGCCAGCAGTTACACTAGCGGGGGGGCGTACAATGAGCAGTTCTTC.